The 18 T cell receptor beta chains presented below share a single source sample, sequenced in a study of T cells in Graves' hyperthyroidism and ophthalmopathy. The TCR beta CDR3 regions underwent amplification using RNA transcripts as the source. When the TCR CDR3 underwent first-round RT-PCR, the HTBI primer set was used. TCRdb reprocessed the multiplex PCR reads via MiXCR and lists one record per CDR3 protein. The repertoire holds 380,000 or so distinct CDR3 sequences, about 19% seen once, with about 3.7% in the top ten. The sequenced sample consisted of blood. The source of these receptors is a young woman with Graves' hyperthyroidism.

This clonotype turned up a few times. This sequence joins TRBV7-2 and TRBJ1-1; no clear D. V lost 4 bases, J lost 11 bases, and 11 bases lay in between. The CDR3 spans 11 residues. Germline-derived CDR1 and CDR2 are SGHTA and FQGNSA. CDR3 protein: CASSSTRRAFF. In nucleotides, the CDR3 is TGTGCCAGCAGCTCTACCCGGCGGGCTTTCTTT.

This clonotype was picked up many times. This chain links TRBV19 with TRBJ1-1, with unresolved D. V lost 2 bases and J 5 bases, leaving 6 bases between the germline ends. This CDR3 is 12 amino acids long. Germline values: CDR1 LNHDA, CDR2 SQIVND (reference sequence). The CDR3 nucleotides are TGTGCCAGTAGTATATCTCAGACTGAAGCTTTCTTT. Translation: CASSISQTEAFF.

This clonotype was found many times. The chain employs TRBV24-1 and TRBJ2-7; the D gene is possibly TRBD2 (6 bases). The CDR3 has 12 amino acids. The germline V and J ends were trimmed by 5 bases and 7 bases, with 11 bases remaining between them. Germline lookup yields CDR1 KGHDR and CDR2 SFDVKD. CDR3 protein: CATSVGGPEQYF. CDR3 DNA: TGTGCCACCAGTGTGGGAGGACCAGAGCAGTACTTC.

This clonotype was seen many times. J is TRBJ2-7 and V is TRBV5-1; no firm D call. V was pared by 7 bases and J by 5 bases, with 16 bases between. CDR1 SGHRS and CDR2 YFSETQ come from the germline V gene. The CDR3 is made up of 13 amino acids. CDR3 coding DNA: TGCGCCAGCCGTGATAAGCCGGGCGACGAGCAGTACTTC. Its protein is CASRDKPGDEQYF.

This clonotype was picked up many times. The V call is TRBV5-1, the J call TRBJ1-1; maybe TRBD1 (5 bases). CDR1 is SGHRS, CDR2 YFSETQ, per germline. V was trimmed by 2 bases and J by 0 bases, leaving 8 bases between them. CDR3 length equals 14 residues. The CDR3 DNA sequence: TGCGCCAGCAGCTTTGACAGTATGAACACTGAAGCTTTCTTT. Protein sequence: CASSFDSMNTEAFF.

This clonotype was seen at least ten times. This chain joins TRBV5-1 and TRBJ1-1, with a possible D match to TRBD1 (5 bases). The CDR3 extends over 14 amino acids. V dropped 0 bases and J dropped 3 bases, with 9 bases sitting between them. Germline V gene data show CDR1 as SGHRS and CDR2 as YFSETQ. CDR3 protein: CASSLARGHTEAFF. CDR3 sequence (DNA): TGCGCCAGCAGCTTGGCCCGGGGACACACTGAAGCTTTCTTT.

This clonotype was seen repeatedly, ten times or more. The V and J genes are TRBV14 and TRBJ2-7; no reliable D call. The germline V and J ends were trimmed by 1 base and 6 bases, with 13 bases remaining between them. Germline CDR1 SGHDN, CDR2 FVKESK. The CDR3 runs to 14 residues. The CDR3 sequence: CASSQVLRVGEQYF. CDR3 nucleotides: TGTGCCAGCAGCCAAGTCCTGCGAGTCGGCGAGCAGTACTTC. Complete variable domain (other parts from reference TRBV14 and TRBJ2-7): EAGVTQFPSHSVIEKGQTVTLRCDPISGHDNLYWYRRVMGKEIKFLLHFVKESKQDESGMPNNRFLAERTGGTYSTLKVQPAELEDSGVYFCASSQVLRVGEQYFGPGTRLTVT.

As to this clonotype: A much larger clone is a single base away; this may be a read error. No conserved phenylalanine or tryptophan ends this CDR3, so it is likely a read error. This sequence joins TRBV20-1 and TRBJ2-4; 9 nucleotides agree with TRBD1. Germline CDR1 reads DFQATT; CDR2 reads SNEGSKA (reference sequence). The CDR3 is 14 residues long. Trimming at V came to 3 bases and at J to 1 base, leaving 1 base not matched to a gene. CDR3 sequence reads: CSASDRGAKNIQYL. The DNA of the CDR3 is TGCAGTGCTAGCGACAGGGGGGCCAAAAACATTCAGTACCTC.

This clonotype was seen at least ten times. The V gene is TRBV2, the J gene TRBJ2-7; 9 bases are shared with TRBD2. J gave up 5 bases and V 7 bases, and 12 bases lay outside the gene matches. The germline V gene has CDR1 SNHLY and CDR2 FYNNEI. The CDR3 covers 15 residues. CDR3 nucleotides: TGTGCCAGCACCGCTATGGGCGGGGGGGCCCACGAGCAGTACTTC. It specifies CASTAMGGGAHEQYF.

This clonotype has at least ten counts. This chain connects TRBV6-5 to TRBJ1-5, with D unresolved. V shed 0 bases and J shed 4 bases, with 10 bases lying between them. This CDR3 spans 15 amino acids. From germline, CDR1 is MNHEY and CDR2 SVGAGI. The DNA for the CDR3 is TGTGCCAGCAGTTACTCGTTTGAGCTGAATCAGCCCCAGCATTTT. Translation: CASSYSFELNQPQHF.

This clonotype was counted at least ten times. This rearrangement joins TRBV5-4 to TRBJ1-3; D remains unclear. This CDR3 spans 13 amino acids. CDR1 and CDR2 from the germline V gene are SGHNT and YYREEE (reference sequence). The germline V and J ends were trimmed by 2 bases and 3 bases, with 6 bases remaining between them. CDR3 nucleotides: TGTGCCAGCAGCTTTGCCGTTGGAAACACCATATATTTT. It yields the protein CASSFAVGNTIYF.

Ten or more counts support this clonotype. CDR3 coding DNA: TGTGCCAGCAGCCAAGGACAGAGACTCTACTATGGCTACACCTTC. It is translated as CASSQGQRLYYGYTF. The chain uses TRBV12-3 or TRBV12-4 and TRBJ1-2; D is possibly TRBD1 (6 bases). The CDR3 contains 15 residues. V shed 6 bases and J shed 3 bases, with 17 bases lying between them.

The chain joins TRBV20-1 to TRBJ2-7; D could derive from TRBD1 or TRBD2 (5 bases each). CDR1 and CDR2 (germline): DFQATT, SNEGSKA (reference sequence). The V gene lost 5 bases and the J gene lost 0 bases, with 17 bases spanning the gap. This CDR3 is 15 amino acids long. The CDR3 nucleotides read TGCAGTGCTCCCGGGGCAGGTAGTAGCTCCTACGAGCAGTACTTC. This gives the protein CSAPGAGSSSYEQYF.

This clonotype showed up many times. The chain combines TRBV29-1 with TRBJ1-2, with D unresolved. The V end was cut by 3 bases, the J end by 4 bases, with 12 bases between. Germline CDR1 and CDR2: SQVTM and ANQGSEA. This CDR3 region has 13 residues. The CDR3 spells CSVETHYVYGYTF. As DNA, the CDR3 is TGCAGCGTTGAGACCCATTACGTCTATGGCTACACCTTC.

The sample holds many counts of this clonotype. The V call is TRBV28, the J call TRBJ1-2; D is perhaps TRBD1 (6 bases). V lost 6 bases, J lost 4 bases, and 21 bases lay in between. This CDR3 region has 16 residues. CDR1 and CDR2 (germline): MDHEN, SYDVKM. The CDR3 loop reads CASRKGGPLTIYGYTF. CDR3 DNA sequence: TGTGCCAGCAGAAAGGGGGGCCCCCTCACAATCTATGGCTACACCTTC.

This clonotype was counted many times. The DNA for the CDR3 is TGTGCCAGCAGTCCACAGCTAAGCAATCAGCCCCAGCATTTT. It yields the protein CASSPQLSNQPQHF. The gene calls are TRBV6-1 and TRBJ1-5; D not resolved. Between the trimmed V and J ends, which lost 5 bases and 1 base, there was a span of 9 bases. From germline, CDR1 is MNHNS and CDR2 SASEGT. The CDR3 contains 14 residues.

This clonotype counts as medium-sized. The chain combines TRBV30 with TRBJ1-1; 8 bases are a match to TRBD1. This CDR3 is 14 amino acids long. V was clipped by 2 bases and J by 2 bases; unmatched bases: 4. CDR1 GTSNPN and CDR2 SVGIG come from the germline V gene (reference sequence). DNA of the CDR3: TGTGCCTGGAGTCCCGGACAGGGAAACACTGAAGCTTTCTTT. It codes for CAWSPGQGNTEAFF.

This clonotype was detected many times. The CDR3 protein is CSARTGRDQPQHF. CDR3 sequence (DNA): TGCAGTGCAAGGACAGGGAGAGATCAGCCCCAGCATTTT. The chain recombines TRBV20-1 with TRBJ1-5, with 8 bases lining up with TRBD1. The germline V gene has CDR1 DFQATT and CDR2 SNEGSKA (reference sequence). V was pared by 6 bases and J by 5 bases, with 6 bases of the junction left unmatched. This CDR3 is 13 amino acids long.